The clone carrying this T cell receptor beta chain was seen only a few times. Its specificity is unknown. Template material for amplifying TCR beta CDR3 regions consisted of RNA transcripts. HTBI primers were used for first-round RT-PCR of the TCR CDR3. From the multiplex PCR reads, TCRdb called clonotypes with MiXCR, one entry per CDR3 protein. The data contain under 350,000 distinct CDR3 sequences, 20% to 25% of them singletons. For the diagnoses, clinical symptoms, serum thyroxine and TRAb, thyroid ultrasound and orbital computed tomography were used. A roughly 9.7 ml volume of fresh peripheral blood provided the PBMCs. These data originate in a study of T cells in Graves' hyperthyroidism and ophthalmopathy. General study points: Ophthalmopathy and stable hyperthyroidism were told apart by a 13 V-J model. The model identified upcoming ophthalmopathy a median around 6 months ahead of onset.

The germline V gene encodes CDR1 LNHDA and CDR2 SQIVND (reference sequence). The CDR3 consists of 14 residues. Unmatched junction bases numbered 4, after V lost 6 bases and J lost 2 bases. The sample taken for sequencing was blood. The origin of this receptor is a woman aged 50 to 65 with Graves' hyperthyroidism. V and J are TRBV19 and TRBJ1-3, with 7 nucleotides matching TRBD1. The CDR3 DNA reads TGTGCCAGTAGCCAAACAGGGGCTGGAAACACCATATATTTT. This translates into CASSQTGAGNTIYF. The whole variable domain, filled in from reference TRBV19 and TRBJ1-3, reads DGGITQSPKYLFRKEGQNVTLSCEQNLNHDAMYWYRQDPGQGLRLIYYSQIVNDFQKGDIAEGYSVSREKKESFPLTVTSAQKNPTAFYLCASSQTGAGNTIYFGEGSWLTVV.